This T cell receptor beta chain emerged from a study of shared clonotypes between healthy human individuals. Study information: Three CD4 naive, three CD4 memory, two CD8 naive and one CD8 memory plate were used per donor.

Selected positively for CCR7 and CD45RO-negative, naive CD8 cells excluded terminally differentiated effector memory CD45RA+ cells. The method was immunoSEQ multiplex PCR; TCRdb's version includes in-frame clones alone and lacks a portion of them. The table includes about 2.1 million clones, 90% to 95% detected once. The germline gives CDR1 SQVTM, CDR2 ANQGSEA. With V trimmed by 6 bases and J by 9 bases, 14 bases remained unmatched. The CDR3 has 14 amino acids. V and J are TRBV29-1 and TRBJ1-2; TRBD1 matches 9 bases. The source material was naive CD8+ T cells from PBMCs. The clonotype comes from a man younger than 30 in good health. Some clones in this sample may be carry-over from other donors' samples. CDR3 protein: CSVQYRDRASSYTF. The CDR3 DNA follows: TGCAGCGTCCAATACCGGGACAGGGCTTCGAGCTACACCTTC. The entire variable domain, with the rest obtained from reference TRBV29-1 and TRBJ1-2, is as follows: SAVISQKPSRDICQRGTSLTIQCQVDSQVTMMFWYRQQPGQSLTLIATANQGSEATYESGFVIDKFPISRPNLTFSTLTVSNMSPEDSSIYLCSVQYRDRASSYTFGSGTRLTVV.